The 11 T cell receptor beta chains listed next were all sequenced from one sample in a study of long-term antiretroviral therapy in people with HIV. Survey level was the resolution at which the v3.0 immunoSEQ assay ran. Clones were sequenced by immunoSEQ multiplex PCR, and TCRdb holds only the in-frame ones, with some missing. The table shows 13,000 or so clones, with 75% to 85% occurring only once. The sequenced sample was unsorted PBMCs, obtained 3.2 years before starting antiretroviral therapy. The receptor source for this set is a man aged 35 to 55 with HIV.

The CDR3 loop reads CASSSDRGPEDTEAFF. Here the CDR3 DNA reads TGTGCCAGCAGCTCCGACAGGGGGCCGGAGGACACTGAAGCTTTCTTT. The V call is TRBV7-9, the J call TRBJ1-1; 10 bases are a match to TRBD1. This CDR3 is built from 16 residues. Germline CDR1 reads SEHNR; CDR2 reads FQNEAQ (reference sequence). V gave up 4 bases and J gave up 3 bases; unmatched junction bases: 8.

The rearrangement uses TRBV5-8 and TRBJ1-2; D is uncertain. Germline V gene lookup returns CDR1 SGHTS and CDR2 YDEGEE. The CDR3 extends over 13 amino acids. Between the trimmed V and J ends, which lost 2 bases and 4 bases, there was a span of 9 bases. In DNA form, the CDR3 reads TGTGCCAGCAGCTTAGGGATTTCCTATGGCTACACCTTC. Translation gives CASSLGISYGYTF.

The rearrangement links TRBV7-8 to TRBJ2-7; no reliable D call. The V and J ends lost 5 bases and 0 bases respectively, with 20 bases between them. The germline V gene has CDR1 SGHVS and CDR2 FQNEAQ. The CDR3 is 17 amino acids. Written as DNA, the CDR3 is TGTGCCAGCAGCCGCGACGGTAGGGCAGGAGTCTCCTACGAGCAGTACTTC. Residues: CASSRDGRAGVSYEQYF.

This clone showed up just a few times. The V and J genes are TRBV5-6 and TRBJ1-6; D remains ambiguous. The germline V and J ends were trimmed by 2 bases and 5 bases, with 8 bases remaining between them. The germline CDR1 and CDR2 sequences are SGHDT and YYEEEE. This CDR3 contains 14 residues. CDR3 in amino acids: CASSFSGNNSPLHF. Written as DNA, the CDR3 is TGTGCCAGCAGCTTTAGTGGAAATAATTCACCCCTCCACTTT.

The chain uses TRBV30 and TRBJ2-1; D may correspond to TRBD1 or TRBD2 (6 bases each). Per the germline V gene, CDR1 is GTSNPN and CDR2 is SVGIG (reference sequence). V was clipped by 0 bases and J by 9 bases, with 15 bases between them. There are 14 residues in the CDR3. The CDR3 DNA is TGTGCCTGGAGTGTACGAAGGGGGGCCGGTGAGCAGTTCTTC. Amino acids: CAWSVRRGAGEQFF.

V is TRBV13 and J is TRBJ1-2; no definite D call. The length of the CDR3 is 15 residues. Trimming removed 5 bases from V and 0 bases from J, with 13 bases in between. The germline gives CDR1 PRHDT, CDR2 FYEKMQ (reference sequence). The DNA for the CDR3 is TGTGCCAGCAGCCCGTCATACACCGCTAACTATGGCTACACCTTC. This translates into CASSPSYTANYGYTF.

The rearrangement uses TRBV14 and TRBJ2-3; TRBD2 aligns across 12 bases. Germline-derived CDR1 and CDR2 are SGHDN and FVKESK. The CDR3 has 19 amino acids. V dropped 4 bases and J dropped 1; count of bases not matched to a gene: 12. The CDR3 loop reads CASSLTLSLAGGGTDTQYF. The DNA of the CDR3 is TGTGCCAGCAGCCTGACGTTGTCTCTAGCGGGGGGGGGCACAGATACGCAGTATTTT.

The V and J genes are TRBV13 and TRBJ2-7; D uncertain. The V gene lost 2 bases and the J gene lost 4 bases, with 3 bases spanning the gap. The CDR3 spans 11 residues. Germline V gene lookup returns CDR1 PRHDT and CDR2 FYEKMQ (reference sequence). CDR3 amino acids: CASSLSYEQYF. The CDR3 nucleotides read TGTGCCAGCAGCTTATCATACGAGCAGTACTTC.

The genes are TRBV7-3 and TRBJ1-1, with a weak D call TRBD1 (5 bases). The CDR3 has 18 residues. Germline V gene data show CDR1 as SGHTA and CDR2 as FQGTGA. Trimming shortened V by 5 bases and J by 1 base, and 23 bases separated the two germline ends. CDR3 loop: CASSATWFEQDTNTEAFF. CDR3 bases: TGTGCCAGCAGCGCGACATGGTTTGAACAGGACACGAACACTGAAGCTTTCTTT.

This chain uses TRBV6-6 with TRBJ1-1; D is undetermined. Trimming took off 4 bases at V and 0 bases at J, with 9 bases between the two ends. The CDR3 runs to 14 residues. CDR1 is MNHNY, CDR2 SVGAGI, per germline (reference sequence). The CDR3 DNA reads as TGTGCCAGCAGTTCGGAAGTCCTGAACACTGAAGCTTTCTTT. Translating it yields CASSSEVLNTEAFF.

The CDR3 is CASSLDGSRGTEAFF. CDR3 DNA: TGTGCCAGCAGCTTGGATGGCAGCCGAGGCACTGAAGCTTTCTTT. The chain recombines TRBV5-4 with TRBJ1-1; D is unresolved. Germline CDR1 is SGHNT and CDR2 is YYREEE (reference sequence). V was shortened by 0 bases and J by 4 bases, with 13 bases between the two germline ends. The CDR3 is 15 residues long.